This T cell receptor beta chain originates from a study of cytomegalovirus exposure and HLA in healthy donors. Study summary: Both the approximately 130 validation repertoires and the 600 to 700 first-cohort repertoires used the same platform, as reported by a later analysis. Findings of the study overall: The classifier was said to identify cytomegalovirus status with high specificity and sensitivity. That first-cohort TCR clusters tended to co-occur in the roughly 130 validation repertoires was found in a later analysis. Specificity for CMV antigens was confirmed in vitro for a few of the CMV-associated chains.

Sequencing was performed with immunoSEQ multiplex PCR; in TCRdb, only in-frame clones are kept and a portion is missing. The sample records around 69,000 clones, 95% to 96% being singletons. In regard to this clone: Antigen unknown.

Trimming stripped 3 bases from V and 2 bases from J, with 13 bases between. In germline, CDR1 is KGHSH, CDR2 LQKENI. There are 15 residues in the CDR3. This receptor was obtained from a woman younger than 35 in good health and CMV-seropositive. This chain links TRBV18 with TRBJ2-5; a possible D gene is TRBD1 (6 bases). Sample: PBMCs. CDR3 sequence: CASSPSRGVQETQYF. CDR3 coding DNA: TGTGCCAGCTCACCTAGCAGGGGTGTTCAAGAGACCCAGTACTTC.